This T cell receptor (beta chain) was documented in a study of PD-1 blockade in classical Hodgkin lymphoma. Looking at the study overall: Every 2 weeks, patients had 3 mg/kg nivolumab intravenously.

TCRdb keeps only in-frame clones here, not all; method: immunoSEQ multiplex PCR. In the table there are about 35,000 clones, about nine tenths of which are singletons. With no exception, relapse followed autologous stem cell transplantation in all patients, and brentuximab vedotin exposure varied. Purification of CD4+ T cells from thawed PBMCs was achieved by magnetic negative selection. This CDR3 spans 13 amino acids. Trimming stripped 4 bases from V and 1 base from J, with 4 bases between. Germline-derived CDR1 and CDR2 are MNHNS and SASEGT. This rearrangement joins TRBV6-1 to TRBJ2-2; D not certain. Sequencing was performed on CD4+ T cells from blood, taken at baseline. The receptor was isolated from a human donor with classical Hodgkin lymphoma. CDR3 in DNA: TGTGCCAGCAGTGTTAAGAACACCGGGGAGCTGTTTTTT. Protein sequence: CASSVKNTGELFF.